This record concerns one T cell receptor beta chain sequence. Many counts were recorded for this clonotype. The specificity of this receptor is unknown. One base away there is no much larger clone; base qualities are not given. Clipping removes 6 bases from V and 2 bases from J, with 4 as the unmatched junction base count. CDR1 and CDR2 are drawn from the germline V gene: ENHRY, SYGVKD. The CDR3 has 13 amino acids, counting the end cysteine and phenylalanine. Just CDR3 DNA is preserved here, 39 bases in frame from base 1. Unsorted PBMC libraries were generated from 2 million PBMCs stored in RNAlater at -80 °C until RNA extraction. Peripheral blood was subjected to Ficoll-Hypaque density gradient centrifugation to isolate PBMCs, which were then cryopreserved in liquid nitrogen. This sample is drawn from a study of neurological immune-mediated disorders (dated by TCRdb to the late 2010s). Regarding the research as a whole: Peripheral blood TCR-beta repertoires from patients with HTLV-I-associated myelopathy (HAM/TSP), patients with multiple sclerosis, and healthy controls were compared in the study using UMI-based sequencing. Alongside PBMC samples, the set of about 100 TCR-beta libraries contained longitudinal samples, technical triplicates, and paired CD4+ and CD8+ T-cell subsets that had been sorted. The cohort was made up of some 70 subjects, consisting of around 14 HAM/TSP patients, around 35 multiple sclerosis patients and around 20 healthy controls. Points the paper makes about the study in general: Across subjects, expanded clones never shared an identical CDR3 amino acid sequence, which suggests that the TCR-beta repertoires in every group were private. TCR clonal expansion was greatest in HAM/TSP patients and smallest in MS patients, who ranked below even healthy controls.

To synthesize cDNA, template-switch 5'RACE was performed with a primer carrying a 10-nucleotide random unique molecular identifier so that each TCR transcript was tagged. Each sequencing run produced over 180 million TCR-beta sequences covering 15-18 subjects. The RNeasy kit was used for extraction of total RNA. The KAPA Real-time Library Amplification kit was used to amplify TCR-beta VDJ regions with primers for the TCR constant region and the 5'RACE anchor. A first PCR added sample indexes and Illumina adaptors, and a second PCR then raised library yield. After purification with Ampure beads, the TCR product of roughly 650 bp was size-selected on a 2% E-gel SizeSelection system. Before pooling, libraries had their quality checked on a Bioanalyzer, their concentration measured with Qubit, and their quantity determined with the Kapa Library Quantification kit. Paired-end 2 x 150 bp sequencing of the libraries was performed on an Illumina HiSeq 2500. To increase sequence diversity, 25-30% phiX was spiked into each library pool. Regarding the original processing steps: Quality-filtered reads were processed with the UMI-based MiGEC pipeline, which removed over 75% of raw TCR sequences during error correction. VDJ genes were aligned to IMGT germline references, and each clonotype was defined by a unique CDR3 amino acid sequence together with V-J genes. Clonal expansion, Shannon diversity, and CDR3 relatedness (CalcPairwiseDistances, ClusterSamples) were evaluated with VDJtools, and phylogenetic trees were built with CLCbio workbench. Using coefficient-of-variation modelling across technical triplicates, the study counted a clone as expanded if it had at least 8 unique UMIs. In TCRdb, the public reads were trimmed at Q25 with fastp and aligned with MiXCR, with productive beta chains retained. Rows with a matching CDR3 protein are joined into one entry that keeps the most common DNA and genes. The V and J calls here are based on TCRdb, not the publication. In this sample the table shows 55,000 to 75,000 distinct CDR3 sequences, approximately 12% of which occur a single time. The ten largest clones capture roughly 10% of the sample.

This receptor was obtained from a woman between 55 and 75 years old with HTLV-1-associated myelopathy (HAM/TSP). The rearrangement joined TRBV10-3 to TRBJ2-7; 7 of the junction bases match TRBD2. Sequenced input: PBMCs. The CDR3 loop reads CAISGAGAYEQYF. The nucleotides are TGTGCCATCAGCGGGGCGGGAGCCTACGAGCAGTACTTC.